The 3 T cell receptor beta chains reported below all come from one sample, sequenced in a study of OX40 agonist ivuxolimab in advanced cancers. The table came from immunoSEQ multiplex PCR; TCRdb's copy has only in-frame clones and leaves some out. This sample has 85,000 to 100,000 clones, with about 89% found just once. This sample comprised CD4+ or CD8+ T cells sorted from blood, obtained in a trial of the OX40 agonist ivuxolimab. Source of these receptors: an adult with an advanced solid tumor such as melanoma, head and neck, liver or kidney cancer.

The chain has TRBV29-1 and TRBJ1-2; 8 bases are a match to TRBD1. Trimming at V came to 6 bases and at J to 8 bases, leaving 5 bases not matched to a gene. Germline V lookup: CDR1 SQVTM, CDR2 ANQGSEA. This CDR3 region has 11 residues. The CDR3 region is CSVGTGWGYTF. As DNA, the CDR3 is TGCAGCGTCGGGACAGGTTGGGGCTACACCTTC.

The chain uses TRBV2 and TRBJ2-2; TRBD2 matches at 12 bases. J gave up 5 bases and V 5 bases, and 3 bases lay outside the gene matches. The CDR3 spans 15 residues. Looked up from germline, CDR1 is SNHLY and CDR2 is FYNNEI. CDR3: CASSRLAGVTGELFF. The CDR3 DNA is TGTGCCAGCAGTCGACTAGCGGGAGTTACCGGGGAGCTGTTTTTT.

The chain recombines TRBV11-3 with TRBJ2-1; TRBD2 matches 15 bases. The CDR3 runs 16 residues. Unmatched junction bases numbered 4, after V lost 4 bases and J lost 6 bases. In germline, CDR1 is SGHNT, CDR2 YENEEA. CDR3: CASSSGLAGGFNEQFF. The CDR3 nucleotides read TGTGCCAGCAGCTCGGGACTAGCGGGAGGCTTCAATGAGCAGTTCTTC.